A selection of T cell receptor beta chains follows, all from one sample in a study of T cells after posttransplantation cyclophosphamide. Assay used: immunoSEQ multiplex PCR; TCRdb lists only in-frame clones, some missing. The table lists roughly 20,000 clones, 74% of them singletons. The sequenced sample was PBMCs, obtained after an allogeneic stem cell transplant with post-transplant cyclophosphamide. These receptors all come from a male patient between 25 and 39 years old who received an allogeneic stem cell transplant from a related donor, was CMV-positive, and had acute GVHD only. Some T cells may be provided by the graft donor. The CDR3 runs from the conserved cysteine through the conserved F or W. A D gene is named only where the DNA matches it firmly. Rows give clone size only sometimes, using once, few, many, or a class for an expanded clone.

D: -
J: TRBJ1-4
size: few
V: TRBV19
CDR3: CASSMGFLNEKLFF
DNA: TGTGCCAGTAGTATGGGCTTCCTAAATGAAAAACTGTTTTTT

D: TRBD1
J: TRBJ1-5
size: -
V: TRBV30
CDR3: CACNRGIGPQHF
DNA: TGTGCCTGTAACAGGGGCATTGGGCCCCAGCATTTT

D: -
J: TRBJ1-1
size: -
V: TRBV4-1
CDR3: CASSQDYRTEAFF
DNA: TGCGCCAGCAGCCAAGATTATCGCACTGAAGCTTTCTTT

D: TRBD1
J: TRBJ1-2
size: -
V: TRBV7-9
CDR3: CASSIVEGAYGYTF
DNA: TGTGCCAGCAGCATAGTTGAGGGGGCCTATGGCTACACCTTC

D: -
J: TRBJ2-1
size: -
V: TRBV7-3
CDR3: CASSSPPAGEQFF
DNA: TGTGCCAGCAGCTCACCCCCGGCGGGTGAGCAGTTCTTC

D: -
J: TRBJ1-6
size: -
V: TRBV7-2
CDR3: CASSRDRYNSPLHF
DNA: TGTGCCAGCAGCCGGGATAGATATAATTCACCCCTCCACTTT

D: -
J: TRBJ2-5
size: -
V: TRBV29-1
CDR3: CSVEQGETQYF
DNA: TGCAGCGTTGAACAGGGAGAGACCCAGTACTTC

D: -
J: TRBJ1-2
size: -
V: TRBV6-5
CDR3: CASSYTGVYGYTF
DNA: TGTGCCAGCAGTTACACAGGCGTCTATGGCTACACCTTC

D: -
J: TRBJ1-2
size: -
V: TRBV5-1
CDR3: CASSLSASGEGYTF
DNA: TGCGCCAGCAGCTTATCTGCCTCAGGGGAGGGCTACACCTTC

D: TRBD2
J: TRBJ2-7
size: few
V: TRBV11-2
CDR3: CASSSQLGGSYEQYF
DNA: TGTGCCAGCAGCTCCCAGCTGGGAGGGTCCTACGAGCAGTACTTC

D: -
J: TRBJ2-7
size: -
V: TRBV7-6
CDR3: CASSPLHPGYEQYF
DNA: TGTGCCAGCAGCCCCCTCCACCCGGGCTACGAGCAGTACTTC

D: TRBD1
J: TRBJ2-3
size: -
V: TRBV11-3
CDR3: CASSQQGFADTQYF
DNA: TGTGCCAGCAGCCAACAGGGGTTCGCGGATACGCAGTATTTT

D: -
J: TRBJ1-5
size: few
V: TRBV2
CDR3: CASSEDRGNQPQHF
DNA: TGTGCCAGCAGTGAAGACAGGGGCAATCAGCCCCAGCATTTT

D: TRBD2
J: TRBJ2-7
size: -
V: TRBV7-2
CDR3: CASSLSSGGSYEQYF
DNA: TGTGCCAGCAGCTTATCTAGCGGGGGGTCCTACGAGCAGTACTTC

D: TRBD1
J: TRBJ1-1
size: -
V: TRBV6-5
CDR3: CASSWGTGTTEAFF
DNA: TGTGCCAGCAGTTGGGGGACAGGGACCACTGAAGCTTTCTTT

D: -
J: TRBJ1-2
size: -
V: TRBV6-4
CDR3: CASSDETGSYGYTF
DNA: TGTGCCAGCAGTGACGAAACAGGCTCTTATGGCTACACCTTC

D: -
J: TRBJ1-3
size: -
V: TRBV7-9
CDR3: CASSPDGRVGSGNTIYF
DNA: TGTGCCAGCAGCCCTGATGGGAGGGTAGGCTCTGGAAACACCATATATTTT

D: -
J: TRBJ1-5
size: -
V: TRBV6-5
CDR3: CASRSAGSGQPQHF
DNA: TGTGCCAGCAGAAGCGCCGGTTCAGGGCAGCCCCAGCATTTT

D: TRBD1
J: TRBJ2-7
size: -
V: TRBV5-6
CDR3: CASSWTGPSYEQYF
DNA: TGTGCCAGCAGCTGGACAGGGCCCTCCTACGAGCAGTACTTC

D: -
J: TRBJ2-2
size: -
V: TRBV19
CDR3: CASSITWGPGELFF
DNA: TGTGCCAGTAGTATCACGTGGGGCCCCGGGGAGCTGTTTTTT

D: TRBD1
J: TRBJ2-7
size: -
V: TRBV4-2
CDR3: CASSSRDRGPYEQYF
DNA: TGTGCCAGCAGCTCCCGGGACAGGGGGCCCTACGAGCAGTACTTC

D: -
J: TRBJ1-2
size: -
V: TRBV5-8
CDR3: CASSRAQAYGYTF
DNA: TGTGCCAGCAGCCGCGCCCAGGCCTATGGCTACACCTTC

D: TRBD1
J: TRBJ1-4
size: -
V: TRBV6-5
CDR3: CASREQGATGEKLFF
DNA: TGTGCCAGCAGAGAACAGGGGGCGACAGGTGAAAAACTGTTTTTT

D: TRBD1
J: TRBJ2-7
size: -
V: TRBV5-1
CDR3: CASRRDSYEQYF
DNA: TGCGCCAGCAGACGGGACAGCTACGAGCAGTACTTC

D: -
J: TRBJ2-5
size: few
V: TRBV2
CDR3: CASSSPGHTVVAQYF
DNA: TGTGCCAGCAGTTCACCGGGACATACAGTGGTGGCCCAGTACTTC

D: TRBD1
J: TRBJ1-2
size: -
V: TRBV4-2
CDR3: CASSQGVGQGAQGYTF
DNA: TGTGCCAGCAGCCAAGGGGTGGGTCAGGGGGCTCAGGGCTACACCTTC

D: -
J: TRBJ1-5
size: -
V: TRBV19
CDR3: CASSIGHSNQPQHF
DNA: TGTGCCAGTAGTATTGGGCATAGCAATCAGCCCCAGCATTTT

D: -
J: TRBJ2-7
size: -
V: TRBV6-1
CDR3: CASSMQSYEQYF
DNA: TGTGCCAGCAGTATGCAGTCCTACGAGCAGTACTTC

D: -
J: TRBJ1-2
size: -
V: TRBV11-2
CDR3: CASSLDARGSGYTF
DNA: TGTGCCAGCAGCTTAGATGCCAGGGGTTCTGGCTACACCTTC

D: TRBD1
J: TRBJ1-3
size: few
V: TRBV5-4
CDR3: CASSRTGFENTIYF
DNA: TGTGCCAGCAGCCGGACAGGGTTTGAAAACACCATATATTTT

D: TRBD1
J: TRBJ2-5
size: -
V: TRBV13
CDR3: CASSSGTGAETQYF
DNA: TGTGCCAGCAGCTCCGGGACAGGGGCAGAGACCCAGTACTTC

D: TRBD2
J: TRBJ2-2
size: -
V: TRBV7-9
CDR3: CAGLSGVRNTGELFF
DNA: TGTGCCGGACTTAGCGGGGTTAGGAACACCGGGGAGCTGTTTTTT

D: TRBD1
J: TRBJ1-1
size: -
V: TRBV4-1
CDR3: CASSQSGTGDTEAFF
DNA: TGCGCCAGCAGCCAATCCGGGACAGGGGACACTGAAGCTTTCTTT

D: -
J: TRBJ1-6
size: few
V: TRBV10-2
CDR3: CASSGTAGSSPLHF
DNA: TGCGCCAGCAGTGGGACGGCTGGGAGTTCACCCCTCCACTTT

D: -
J: TRBJ2-5
size: -
V: TRBV6-5
CDR3: CASIEGETQYF
DNA: TGTGCCAGCATAGAGGGAGAGACCCAGTACTTC

D: -
J: TRBJ1-5
size: -
V: TRBV5-6
CDR3: CASSRWTAYSNQPQHF
DNA: TGTGCCAGCAGCAGGTGGACAGCTTATAGCAATCAGCCCCAGCATTTT

D: TRBD1
J: TRBJ1-1
size: -
V: TRBV4-3
CDR3: CASSQDAGQGNTEAFF
DNA: TGCGCCAGCAGCCAAGATGCGGGACAGGGGAACACTGAAGCTTTCTTT

D: TRBD1
J: TRBJ2-3
size: -
V: TRBV9
CDR3: CASSVDSYRGTGTQYF
DNA: TGTGCCAGCAGCGTAGATTCGTACAGGGGTACAGGTACGCAGTATTTT

D: -
J: TRBJ1-1
size: few
V: TRBV2
CDR3: CATQSFMNTEAFF
DNA: TGTGCCACCCAGTCATTTATGAACACTGAAGCTTTCTTT

D: -
J: TRBJ1-4
size: -
V: TRBV27
CDR3: CASRNRKGATNEKLFF
DNA: TGTGCCAGCAGAAATAGAAAGGGGGCAACTAATGAAAAACTGTTTTTT